The 8 T cell receptor beta chains below were found in one sample sequenced in a study of T cells in tumors after PD-1 blockade. Clones were read by immunoSEQ multiplex PCR, and TCRdb kept only the in-frame ones, dropping some. In the table there are tens of thousands of clones, around 74% of which are singletons. Sample: PBMCs, taken after anti-PD-1 treatment. The source of these receptors is a human donor with basal cell carcinoma.

The rearrangement links TRBV10-3 to TRBJ2-7, with 7 bases that match TRBD1. Unmatched junction bases numbered 6, after V lost 6 bases and J lost 1 base. Germline CDR1 and CDR2: ENHRY and SYGVKD. CDR3 length: 14 amino acids. CDR3 DNA sequence: TGTGCCATCAGCCGAGACAGGGATTCCTACGAGCAGTACTTC. Translation gives CAISRDRDSYEQYF.

The chain joins TRBV6-5 to TRBJ2-7; D gene ambiguous. Germline V gene lookup returns CDR1 MNHEY and CDR2 SVGAGI. V lost 5 bases, J lost 3 bases, and 5 bases lay in between. The CDR3 has 11 amino acids. The CDR3 sequence is CASSIYYEQYF. The CDR3 DNA sequence: TGTGCCAGCAGTATATACTACGAGCAGTACTTC.

The V and J genes are TRBV18 and TRBJ2-2, with TRBD2 as a possible D gene (5 bases). Trimming removed 2 bases at V and 0 bases at J, with 13 bases between. The CDR3 extends over 17 amino acids. Per the germline V gene, CDR1 is KGHSH and CDR2 is LQKENI. CDR3 residues: CASSPNIIGANTGELFF. In DNA, the CDR3 is TGTGCCAGCTCACCAAATATTATCGGGGCGAACACCGGGGAGCTGTTTTTT.

The sample holds a few counts of this clone. The chain uses TRBV5-6 and TRBJ1-1; TRBD1 agrees at 7 bases. V shed 0 bases, J shed 3 bases, and the junction held 5 bases outside the gene matches. The CDR3 has 15 amino acids. CDR1 and CDR2 from the germline V gene are SGHDT and YYEEEE. CDR3: CASSLGRDRYTEAFF. The CDR3 DNA reads TGTGCCAGCAGCTTGGGAAGGGACAGATACACTGAAGCTTTCTTT.

The rearrangement uses TRBV6-6 and TRBJ1-1; D unclear. Germline V CDR1 and CDR2: MNHNY, SVGAGI (reference sequence). V lost 2 bases to trimming and J lost 1 base, with 5 bases between them. The length of the CDR3 is 13 residues. In nucleotides, the CDR3 is TGTGCCAGCAGTTACAAAGAGAACACTGAAGCTTTCTTT. Residues: CASSYKENTEAFF.

As for this clone: The same CDR3 also results from other DNA sequences found in this sample. The chain uses TRBV18 and TRBJ1-1; D gene unclear. This CDR3 is built from 13 residues. Between the trimmed V and J ends, which lost 4 bases and 1 base, there was a span of 7 bases. Germline lookup yields CDR1 KGHSH and CDR2 LQKENI. The CDR3 coding sequence is TGTGCCAGCTCACAGGGTCGGAACACTGAAGCTTTCTTT. It yields the protein CASSQGRNTEAFF.

Worth noting for this clone: The junction shows a germline mismatch at one end, possibly a read error. The gene calls are TRBV6-5 and TRBJ1-5; D is unclear. The CDR3 is 11 residues long. Germline-derived CDR1 and CDR2 are MNHEY and SVGAGI. The CDR3 DNA is TGTGCCAGCAGAAGCAATCAGTCCCAGCATTTT. It specifies CASRSNQSQHF.

This clone was found a few times. The rearrangement uses TRBV27 and TRBJ2-6; D unclear. Trimming left V 3 bases short and J 0 bases short, with 18 bases between. Germline-derived CDR1 and CDR2 are MNHEY and SMNVEV (reference sequence). The CDR3 has 19 residues. Here the CDR3 DNA reads TGTGCCAGCAGTTTTGGACCACCCAACGGATTCTCTGGGGCCAACGTCCTGACTTTC. It translates to CASSFGPPNGFSGANVLTF.